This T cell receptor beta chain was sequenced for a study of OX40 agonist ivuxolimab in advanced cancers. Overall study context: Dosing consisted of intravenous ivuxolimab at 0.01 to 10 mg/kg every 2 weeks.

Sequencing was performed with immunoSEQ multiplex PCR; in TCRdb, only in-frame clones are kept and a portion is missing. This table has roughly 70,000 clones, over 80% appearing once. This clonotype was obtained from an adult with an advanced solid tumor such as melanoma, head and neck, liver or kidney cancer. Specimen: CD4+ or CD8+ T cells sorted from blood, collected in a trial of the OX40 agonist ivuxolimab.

The CDR3 nucleotides read TGCGCCAGCAGCTTGGGACAATTCTATGGCTACACCTTC. Translated, it gives CASSLGQFYGYTF. The chain carries TRBV5-1 and TRBJ1-2; no definite D call. CDR3 size: 13 residues. Germline CDR1 SGHRS, CDR2 YFSETQ. Trimming removed 0 bases at V and 4 bases at J, with 7 bases between. Using reference TRBV5-1 and TRBJ1-2 for the parts outside the CDR3, the full variable domain is KAGVTQTPRYLIKTRGQQVTLSCSPISGHRSVSWYQQTPGQGLQFLFEYFSETQRNKGNFPGRFSGRQFSNSRSEMNVSTLELGDSALYLCASSLGQFYGYTFGSGTRLTVV.